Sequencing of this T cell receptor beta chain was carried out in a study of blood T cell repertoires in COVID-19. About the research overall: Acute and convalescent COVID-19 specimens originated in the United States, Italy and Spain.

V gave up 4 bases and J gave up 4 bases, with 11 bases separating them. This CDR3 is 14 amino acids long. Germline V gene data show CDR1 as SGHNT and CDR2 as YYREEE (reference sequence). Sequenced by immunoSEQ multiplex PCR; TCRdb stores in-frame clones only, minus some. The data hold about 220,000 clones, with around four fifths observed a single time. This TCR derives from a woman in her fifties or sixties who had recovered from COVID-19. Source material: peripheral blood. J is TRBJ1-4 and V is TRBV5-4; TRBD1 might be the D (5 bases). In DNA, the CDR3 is TGTGCCAGCAGCAGGGGCAGAGGTAATGAAAAACTGTTTTTT. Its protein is CASSRGRGNEKLFF.